The clone carrying this TCR beta chain came up once. The CDR3 is made up of 13 amino acids. Germline V CDR1 and CDR2: SGHRS, YFSETQ. Trimming removed 3 bases from V and 5 bases from J, with 12 bases in between. Vbeta (60) and Jbeta (13) primers were used in the PCR. TCRdb keeps only in-frame clones here, not all; method: immunoSEQ multiplex PCR. This table has nearly 110,000 clones, about three quarters appearing once. These data originate in a study of cytomegalovirus exposure and HLA in healthy donors. The gene calls are TRBV5-1 and TRBJ2-7, with D perhaps TRBD1 (5 bases). This receptor was taken from a boy aged 5-17 years in good health and CMV-seronegative. Input material: PBMCs. The DNA of the CDR3 is TGCGCCAGCAGCTCGCTAGGGGATAACGAGCAGTACTTC. It translates to CASSSLGDNEQYF.